Listed below are T cell receptor beta chains from one sample, sequenced in a study of technical replicates of blood from four donors. The protocol was immunoSEQ multiplex PCR, while the TCRdb copy is restricted to in-frame clones and leaves out a portion. The table lists some 96,000 clones, almost 96% of them singletons. Sequencing was done on a sample of T cells isolated from PBMCs. Receptor source: a human donor in good health. Both conserved end residues are part of each CDR3. The D gene is left open where the match is weak. The size of a clone is reported for some rows only, either as once, few or many, or as a class for expanded clones.

NA,TRBJ1-3,TRBV6-5,NA,CASRPDTTGNTIYF,TGTGCCAGCAGACCGGACACAACTGGAAACACCATATATTTT
NA,TRBJ2-2,TRBV15,NA,CATSRDRAYTGELFF,TGTGCCACCAGCAGAGACAGGGCCTACACCGGGGAGCTGTTTTTT
NA,TRBJ1-4,TRBV6-5,TRBD1,CASRMTGWDEKLFF,TGTGCCAGCAGGATGACAGGGTGGGATGAAAAACTGTTTTTT
NA,TRBJ2-1,TRBV27,NA,CASSLMSSSYNEQFF,TGTGCCAGCAGTTTAATGTCGAGCTCCTACAATGAGCAGTTCTTC
NA,TRBJ2-5,TRBV4-2,NA,CASSQGPGTQYF,TGTGCCAGCAGCCAAGGGCCTGGGACCCAGTACTTC
once,TRBJ2-3,TRBV11-2,TRBD2,CASRREGYTDTQYF,TGTGCCAGCCGCCGGGAGGGATACACAGATACGCAGTATTTT
NA,TRBJ1-3,TRBV5-4,NA,CASSSAGDAGNTIYF,TGTGCCAGCAGCTCGGCAGGGGATGCTGGAAACACCATATATTTT
NA,TRBJ2-5,TRBV7-8,TRBD1,CASSRGTGVGTQYF,TGTGCCAGCAGCAGAGGGACAGGGGTAGGGACCCAGTACTTC
NA,TRBJ1-1,TRBV5-4,TRBD1,CASRQGVGMNTEAFF,TGTGCCAGCAGACAGGGGGTAGGGATGAACACTGAAGCTTTCTTT
NA,TRBJ2-1,TRBV27,TRBD2,CANSASGGEQFF,TGTGCCAACAGTGCTAGCGGGGGTGAGCAGTTCTTC
NA,TRBJ1-1,TRBV2,NA,CASSGAPAGSEAFF,TGTGCCAGCAGTGGGGCCCCTGCTGGTTCTGAAGCTTTCTTT
NA,TRBJ1-1,TRBV6-1,NA,CASIRTAMNTEAFF,TGTGCCAGCATTCGGACAGCTATGAACACTGAAGCTTTCTTT
NA,TRBJ2-1,TRBV7-6,TRBD2,CASSLLFSLAGESNEQFF,TGTGCCAGCAGCTTATTGTTCTCTTTGGCGGGGGAGTCCAATGAGCAGTTCTTC
few,TRBJ2-7,TRBV7-6,NA,CASRLGLKVHEQYF,TGTGCCAGCAGGTTAGGACTTAAGGTCCACGAGCAGTACTTC
few,TRBJ1-1,TRBV19,TRBD1,CASRQGVMNTEAFF,TGTGCCAGTAGGCAGGGGGTCATGAACACTGAAGCTTTCTTT
NA,TRBJ2-7,TRBV28,NA,CASTKRGYEQYF,TGTGCCAGCACCAAAAGGGGATACGAGCAGTACTTC
NA,TRBJ2-7,TRBV4-1,TRBD1,CASSQPLDRAPYEQYF,TGCGCCAGCAGCCAACCGCTGGACAGGGCCCCCTACGAGCAGTACTTC
NA,TRBJ2-7,TRBV28,TRBD1,CASTRGQGLGEQYF,TGTGCCAGCACCCGGGGACAGGGTTTAGGCGAGCAGTACTTC
NA,TRBJ2-7,TRBV11-2,TRBD1,CASSPLQGTGGYEQYF,TGTGCCAGCAGCCCGTTACAAGGGACAGGGGGTTACGAGCAGTACTTC
NA,TRBJ1-1,TRBV6-5,NA,CASRTPRFLTEAFF,TGTGCCAGCAGAACCCCCCGGTTTCTGACTGAAGCTTTCTTT
once,TRBJ2-3,TRBV2,TRBD2,CASSVGLAGDTQYF,TGTGCCAGCAGTGTCGGGCTAGCGGGAGATACGCAGTATTTT
once,TRBJ1-2,TRBV9,TRBD1,CASRTDRDGYTF,TGTGCCAGCAGGACGGACAGGGATGGCTACACCTTC
NA,TRBJ2-2,TRBV5-1,TRBD1,CASVDRMNTGELFF,TGCGCCAGCGTGGACAGGATGAACACCGGGGAGCTGTTTTTT
once,TRBJ2-7,TRBV5-1,TRBD1,CASSYGDRAYEQYF,TGCGCCAGCAGCTACGGGGACAGGGCCTACGAGCAGTACTTC
NA,TRBJ2-7,TRBV27,NA,CASSLGGTPYEQYF,TGTGCCAGCAGTTTAGGGGGCACTCCCTACGAGCAGTACTTC
NA,TRBJ2-7,TRBV9,TRBD2,CASSVEASGGYEQYF,TGTGCCAGCAGCGTAGAGGCTAGCGGGGGTTACGAGCAGTACTTC
NA,TRBJ2-1,TRBV19,NA,CASSISGGGPYNEQFF,TGTGCCAGTAGTATTAGCGGAGGAGGCCCCTACAATGAGCAGTTCTTC
NA,TRBJ2-7,TRBV30,NA,CAWRGYRASYEQYF,TGTGCCTGGAGGGGATACAGGGCTTCCTACGAGCAGTACTTC
NA,TRBJ1-2,TRBV9,NA,CASSRGATGYTF,TGTGCCAGCTCCAGGGGTGCTACTGGCTACACCTTC
NA,TRBJ2-5,TRBV7-6,NA,CASSPYQETQYF,TGTGCCAGCAGCCCCTACCAAGAGACCCAGTACTTC
NA,TRBJ1-3,TRBV30,TRBD1,CAWTGQLLSGNTIYF,TGTGCCTGGACGGGACAGCTCCTTTCTGGAAACACCATATATTTT
NA,TRBJ1-1,TRBV7-9,NA,CASSLVQEREAFF,TGTGCCAGCAGCTTAGTGCAGGAAAGGGAAGCTTTCTTT
NA,TRBJ2-7,TRBV27,TRBD2,CASQLAGDFYEQYF,TGTGCCAGCCAACTAGCGGGAGATTTTTACGAGCAGTACTTC
NA,TRBJ1-1,TRBV9,NA,CASSGNQKGIGAFF,TGTGCCAGCAGCGGTAACCAAAAGGGGATAGGAGCTTTCTTT
NA,TRBJ2-1,TRBV19,TRBD2,CASSIAGGRIYNEQFF,TGTGCCAGTAGTATAGCGGGAGGGCGTATCTACAATGAGCAGTTCTTC
NA,TRBJ2-1,TRBV5-1,NA,CASSLDASSYNEQFF,TGCGCCAGCAGCTTGGACGCCAGCTCCTACAATGAGCAGTTCTTC